The 2 T cell receptor beta chains reported below all come from one sample, sequenced in a study of blood T cell repertoires in COVID-19. Sequencing was performed with immunoSEQ multiplex PCR; in TCRdb, only in-frame clones are kept and a portion is missing. The profile shows 150,000 to 200,000 clones, around 90% of them singletons. Material: peripheral blood. The receptors were sampled from a man aged 40-49 years with active or convalescent COVID-19.

The genes are TRBV7-9 and TRBJ2-1; 11 bases are shared with TRBD2. The CDR3 spans 15 residues. CDR1 and CDR2 from the germline V gene are SEHNR and FQNEAQ (reference sequence). The J segment lost 9 bases and the V segment lost 3 bases, leaving 7 bases of the junction unmatched. This chain's CDR3 is CASSLLAGGLAEQFF. The DNA of the CDR3 is TGTGCCAGCAGCTTGCTAGCGGGAGGCTTGGCTGAGCAGTTCTTC.

There are a few counts of this clone. V usage is TRBV19 and J usage is TRBJ1-3, with D perhaps TRBD1 (5 bases). V was clipped by 4 bases and J by 2 bases, with 18 bases between them. Germline CDR1 reads LNHDA; CDR2 reads SQIVND (reference sequence). The CDR3 extends over 17 amino acids. As DNA, the CDR3 is TGTGCCAGTAGTAAGAGGAGGGGAAAGCAACCTGGAAACACCATATATTTT. It specifies CASSKRRGKQPGNTIYF.